This is a list of T cell receptor beta chains from one sample in a study of T-cell memory formation after mild COVID-19. In TCRdb, the 5' RACE reads were re-called with MiXCR into one record per CDR3 protein. The data hold some 410,000 distinct CDR3 sequences, with about a quarter observed a single time. The sample taken for sequencing was PBMCs or a T cell subset sorted from them (not recorded which). These receptors all stem from an adult woman who had mild COVID-19 (a few samples of this study predate the infection). Cell type and time point are not known. Both conserved end residues are part of each CDR3. The D gene is left open where the match is weak. Size is omitted from some rows. Given values are once, few, many or a class for expanded clones.

V gene	J gene	D gene	clone size	CDR3 DNA	CDR3 protein
TRBV2	TRBJ2-7	.	.	TGTGCCAGCAGTGAACCATCCGGGACCGATTACGAGCAGTACTTC	CASSEPSGTDYEQYF
TRBV12-3/TRBV12-4	TRBJ2-3	TRBD2	.	TGTGCCAGCAGTTTCGCAGCGGGAGGGGAAGATACGCAGTATTTT	CASSFAAGGEDTQYF
TRBV10-3	TRBJ2-5	.	few	TGTGCCATCAGTGAGTCGCCTAGCAGTCAAGAGACCCAGTACTTC	CAISESPSSQETQYF
TRBV15	TRBJ1-2	.	few	TGTGCCACCAGAGCTGACGGCCTGGGTTTGGGCTACACCTTC	CATRADGLGLGYTF
TRBV7-2	TRBJ2-1	.	.	TGTGCCAGCAGCCGTCAGTGGGGGACGGACAATGAGCAGTTCTTC	CASSRQWGTDNEQFF
TRBV29-1	TRBJ1-1	.	few	TGCAGCGTTGAAGGGACGGTGAACACTGAAGCTTTCTTT	CSVEGTVNTEAFF
TRBV25-1	TRBJ2-4	.	.	TGTGCCAGCAAGGACCGAAACATTCAGTACTTC	CASKDRNIQYF
TRBV20-1	TRBJ2-5	.	.	TGCAGTGCTAGTCTGCGGGAGACCCAGTACTTC	CSASLRETQYF
TRBV29-1	TRBJ1-2	TRBD1	many	TGCAGCGTTGGAAGGACAGGGGCTACTCGGGGCTACACCTTC	CSVGRTGATRGYTF
TRBV9	TRBJ1-1	.	many	TGTGCCAGCAGCCTCCTTCAGGGCGCTGAAGCTTTCTTT	CASSLLQGAEAFF
TRBV5-6	TRBJ2-3	TRBD1	few	TGTGCCAGCAGCGAAAGGACAGGGATGTACCTGGATACGCAGTATTTT	CASSERTGMYLDTQYF
TRBV29-1	TRBJ2-4	TRBD1	few	TGCAGCGTTGCACAGGGGGCCAAAAACATTCAGTACTTC	CSVAQGAKNIQYF
TRBV7-2	TRBJ1-6	TRBD1	few	TGTGCCAGCAGCTTAAGAGGACAGGGCTACTCCTATAATTCACCCCTCCACTTT	CASSLRGQGYSYNSPLHF
TRBV30	TRBJ1-3	.	.	TGTGCCTGGAGCGGACAGAAGCACTCTGGAAACACCATATATTTT	CAWSGQKHSGNTIYF
TRBV7-6	TRBJ2-1	TRBD2	.	TGTGCCAGCAGCCCTCGTATGGGACTAGCGGGGGGCAATGAGCAGTTCTTC	CASSPRMGLAGGNEQFF
TRBV7-2	TRBJ1-5	.	few	TGTGCCAGCAGCTTAGAGGGAAACCTGTTTTTGCCCCAGCATTTT	CASSLEGNLFLPQHF
TRBV12-3/TRBV12-4	TRBJ2-1	TRBD1	.	TGTGCCAGCAGCCACACCCGGGGACAGGGCCGGAGTGAGCAGTTCTTC	CASSHTRGQGRSEQFF